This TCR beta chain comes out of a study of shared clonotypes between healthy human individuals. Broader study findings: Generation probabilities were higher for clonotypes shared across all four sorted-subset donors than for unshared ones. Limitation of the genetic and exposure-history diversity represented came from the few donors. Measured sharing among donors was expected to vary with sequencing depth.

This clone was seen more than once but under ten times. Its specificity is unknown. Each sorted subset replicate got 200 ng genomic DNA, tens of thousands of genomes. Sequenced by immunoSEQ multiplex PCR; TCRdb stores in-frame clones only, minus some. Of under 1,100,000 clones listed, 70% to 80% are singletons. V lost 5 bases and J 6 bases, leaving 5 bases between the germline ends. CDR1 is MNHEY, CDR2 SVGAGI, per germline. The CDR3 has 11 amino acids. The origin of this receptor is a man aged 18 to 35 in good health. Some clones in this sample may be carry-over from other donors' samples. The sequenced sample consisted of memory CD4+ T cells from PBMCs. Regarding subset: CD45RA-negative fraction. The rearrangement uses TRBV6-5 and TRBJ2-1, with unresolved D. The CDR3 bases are TGTGCCAGCAGTGACTTCAATGAGCAGTTCTTC. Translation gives CASSDFNEQFF.